The 20 T cell receptor beta chains in this list originate from one sample, sequenced in a study of post-analysis software for immune sequencing data. Whole-study findings and limits: In patients, about five TRBV segments were more frequent than in controls, with TRBV5-6, TRBV5-1 and TRBV20-1 among them.

The TCR beta cDNA libraries contained unique molecular identifiers. TCRdb passed the PCR reads through MiXCR, listing each CDR3 protein once. In the table there are some 800,000 distinct CDR3 sequences, just over 45% of which are singletons. No cognate antigen is known for these TCRs. Material for sequencing was blood. All receptors derive from a girl under 18 with multiple sclerosis.

This sequence joins TRBV20-1 and TRBJ2-1; 8 bases map to TRBD2. The germline V gene encodes CDR1 DFQATT and CDR2 SNEGSKA (reference sequence). J gave up 3 bases and V 6 bases, and 10 bases lay outside the gene matches. The CDR3 is 15 amino acids. The CDR3 DNA reads TGCAGTGCCCCCCGGGGGAGCGGGGGCTACAATGAGCAGTTCTTC. Its translation is CSAPRGSGGYNEQFF.

The chain couples TRBV20-1 to TRBJ1-2; the D gene is possibly TRBD1 (6 bases). Germline CDR1 DFQATT, CDR2 SNEGSKA (reference sequence). V lost 6 bases and J 8 bases, leaving 16 bases between the germline ends. CDR3 length equals 12 residues. The CDR3 loop reads CSAMGGAEGYTF. CDR3 DNA: TGCAGTGCCATGGGGGGGGCCGAAGGCTACACCTTC.

The genes are TRBV12-3 or TRBV12-4 and TRBJ2-3; 9 nucleotides align to TRBD1. V was clipped by 4 bases and J by 4 bases; unmatched bases: 3. The CDR3 covers 14 residues. CDR3 residues: CASSYRGRPDTQYF. For the CDR3, the DNA is TGTGCCAGCAGTTACAGGGGGCGTCCAGATACGCAGTATTTT.

The chain links TRBV10-3 to TRBJ2-5; D might be TRBD1 (5 bases). The DNA matches TRBJ2-7 better at its end, which makes the J call doubtful. The CDR3 loop spans 12 amino acids. Germline CDR1 is ENHRY and CDR2 is SYGVKD. CDR3 in DNA: TGTGCCATCAAGGACAATGGGTACGAGCAGTACTTC. Protein sequence: CAIKDNGYEQYF.

This chain links TRBV5-1 with TRBJ2-1; D may be TRBD2 (6 bases). Germline-derived CDR1 and CDR2 are SGHRS and YFSETQ. V was cut by 4 bases and J by 6 bases, with 17 bases left in between. This CDR3 contains 15 residues. The DNA of the CDR3 is TGCGCCAGCAGCGCGGGGCTAGTAGCCCCCAATGAGCAGTTCTTC. It codes for CASSAGLVAPNEQFF.

The V and J genes are TRBV24-1 and TRBJ2-5, with D unclear. CDR3 length: 14 residues. Trimming shortened V by 4 bases and J by 5 bases, and 13 bases separated the two germline ends. Germline V gene data show CDR1 as KGHDR and CDR2 as SFDVKD. The CDR3 loop reads CATSDPTSSETQYF. The CDR3 DNA follows: TGTGCCACCAGTGACCCGACAAGTTCGGAGACCCAGTACTTC.

The sample holds a few counts of this clonotype. The rearrangement links TRBV5-1 to TRBJ2-3; no clear D. Germline V gene data show CDR1 as SGHRS and CDR2 as YFSETQ. Between the trimmed V and J ends, which lost 0 bases and 4 bases, there was a span of 12 bases. The CDR3 consists of 15 residues. The CDR3 reads CASSLAARGSDTQYF. In nucleotides, the CDR3 is TGCGCCAGCAGCTTGGCGGCCCGTGGGTCAGATACGCAGTATTTT.

This clonotype was recorded a few times. The chain recombines TRBV5-5 with TRBJ2-5; D uncertain. The J call could be wrong; TRBJ2-7 is a better fit for the DNA end. This CDR3 spans 16 amino acids. The germline CDR1 and CDR2 sequences are SGHKS and YYEKEE (reference sequence). CDR3 amino acids: CASSHAERRLTYEQYF. CDR3 DNA: TGTGCCAGCAGCCACGCGGAACGGCGCTTGACCTACGAGCAGTACTTC.

This clonotype was found many times. V gene TRBV29-1 combines with J gene TRBJ2-3; D remains ambiguous. The CDR3 spans 10 residues. V gave up 4 bases and J gave up 8 bases, with 7 bases separating them. Germline CDR1 reads SQVTM; CDR2 reads ANQGSEA. The CDR3 sequence: CSVGTTTQYF. CDR3 DNA: TGCAGCGTTGGTACAACTACGCAGTATTTT.

There are many counts of this clonotype. Its ends do not fully match the called genes, so a read error is possible. J is TRBJ2-5 and V is TRBV7-2; D might be TRBD1 or TRBD2, each matching 5 bases. The CDR3 runs to 14 residues. Per the germline V gene, CDR1 is SGHTA and CDR2 is FQGNSA. Here the CDR3 reads CASSLARGQETQYF. The CDR3 DNA reads TGTGCCAGCAGTTTAGCGAGGGGACAAGAGACCCAGTACTTC. The entire variable domain, with the rest obtained from reference TRBV7-2 and TRBJ2-5, is as follows: GAGVSQSPSNKVTEKGKDVELRCDPISGHTALYWYRQSLGQGLEFLIYFQGNSAPDKSGLPSDRFSAERTGGSVSTLTIQRTQQEDSAVYLCASSLARGQETQYFGPGTRLLVL.

The chain carries TRBV30 and TRBJ1-2; 9 bases match TRBD1. CDR1 is GTSNPN, CDR2 SVGIG, per germline (reference sequence). CDR3 length equals 14 residues. V gave up 4 bases and J gave up 7 bases; unmatched junction bases: 10. CDR3 sequence: CAWNLDRGLLGYTF. As DNA, the CDR3 is TGTGCCTGGAACTTGGACAGGGGACTCCTTGGCTACACCTTC.

This clonotype was counted between two and nine times. J is TRBJ1-5 and V is TRBV6-5, with D uncertain. Germline V gives CDR1 MNHEY, CDR2 SVGAGI. The length of the CDR3 is 15 residues. V was pared by 5 bases and J by 1 base, with 12 bases between. Written as DNA, the CDR3 is TGTGCCAGCAGTGCCGCTTCCAGGAGCAATCAGCCCCAGCATTTT. It encodes CASSAASRSNQPQHF.

This chain connects TRBV5-6 to TRBJ2-4, with D perhaps assigned TRBD1 or TRBD2 (5 bases each). Germline V CDR1 and CDR2: SGHDT, YYEEEE. The ends were cut back, 2 bases at V and 0 bases at J, with 12 bases in the middle. The CDR3 is 16 residues long. This chain's CDR3 is CASSFDRLLAKNIQYF. For the CDR3, the DNA is TGTGCCAGCAGCTTCGACAGACTACTAGCCAAAAACATTCAGTACTTC.

The chain employs TRBV4-3 and TRBJ2-1, with 8 bases aligning to TRBD2. CDR1 and CDR2 from the germline V gene are LGHNA and YSLEER. Trimming at V came to 0 bases and at J to 4 bases, leaving 11 bases not matched to a gene. This CDR3 is 18 amino acids long. CDR3 protein: CASSQDRTRRLAYNEQFF. The DNA of the CDR3 is TGCGCCAGCAGCCAAGATAGAACCCGGAGACTAGCGTACAATGAGCAGTTCTTC.

The V call is TRBV10-3, the J call TRBJ2-7; 9 bases map to TRBD1. There are 14 residues in the CDR3. In germline, CDR1 is ENHRY, CDR2 SYGVKD. V shed 6 bases and J 3 bases; nucleotides not matched to a gene: 6. CDR3 residues: CAIRTGQGGYEQYF. The DNA for the CDR3 is TGTGCCATCAGGACGGGACAGGGAGGCTACGAGCAGTACTTC.

This clonotype came up a few times. This chain joins TRBV28 and TRBJ2-1, with 14 nucleotides matching TRBD2. Per germline, CDR1 MDHEN and CDR2 SYDVKM. After removal of 6 bases from V and 2 bases from J, the junction contained 21 bases not matched to a gene. The CDR3 sequence is 22 residues long. Written as DNA, the CDR3 is TGTGCCAGCAGCAACTACCGGGGGTTGGGACTAGCGGGAGACTCGCCCTACAATGAGCAGTTCTTC. Protein sequence: CASSNYRGLGLAGDSPYNEQFF.

The chain combines TRBV27 with TRBJ2-1, with D unclear. CDR1 and CDR2 from the germline V gene are MNHEY and SMNVEV (reference sequence). Trimming pared 2 bases from V and 5 bases from J, leaving 10 bases between. The CDR3 loop spans 14 amino acids. CDR3 sequence reads: CASSLGPGHNEQFF. Written as DNA, the CDR3 is TGTGCCAGCAGTTTAGGCCCAGGTCACAATGAGCAGTTCTTC.

This chain joins TRBV24-1 and TRBJ2-5; TRBD2 might be the D (5 bases). The J call is doubtful: the DNA matches TRBJ2-7 better. This CDR3 comprises 13 residues. The germline V gene encodes CDR1 KGHDR and CDR2 SFDVKD. The CDR3 loop reads CATSDRGLGEQYF. CDR3 coding DNA: TGTGCCACCAGTGATAGAGGGCTGGGCGAGCAGTACTTC.

The chain carries TRBV30 and TRBJ2-7; a possible D gene is TRBD2 (6 bases). The DNA end favors TRBJ2-5, so the J call may be wrong. CDR3 length equals 17 residues. The germline V gene has CDR1 GTSNPN and CDR2 SVGIG (reference sequence). CDR3 sequence (DNA): TGTGCCTGGAGTGTACCCTCTAGTCTTACGGGAGTGGAGACCCAGTACTTC. This gives the protein CAWSVPSSLTGVETQYF.

This clonotype was counted a few times. The rearrangement uses TRBV29-1 and TRBJ2-3; the match to TRBD2 covers 7 bases. This CDR3 is built from 14 residues. Unmatched junction bases numbered 9, after V lost 7 bases and J lost 2 bases. CDR1 is SQVTM, CDR2 ANQGSEA, per germline. Here the CDR3 reads CSASGITLTDTQYF. In DNA, the CDR3 is TGCAGCGCCAGCGGGATTACGCTCACAGATACGCAGTATTTT.